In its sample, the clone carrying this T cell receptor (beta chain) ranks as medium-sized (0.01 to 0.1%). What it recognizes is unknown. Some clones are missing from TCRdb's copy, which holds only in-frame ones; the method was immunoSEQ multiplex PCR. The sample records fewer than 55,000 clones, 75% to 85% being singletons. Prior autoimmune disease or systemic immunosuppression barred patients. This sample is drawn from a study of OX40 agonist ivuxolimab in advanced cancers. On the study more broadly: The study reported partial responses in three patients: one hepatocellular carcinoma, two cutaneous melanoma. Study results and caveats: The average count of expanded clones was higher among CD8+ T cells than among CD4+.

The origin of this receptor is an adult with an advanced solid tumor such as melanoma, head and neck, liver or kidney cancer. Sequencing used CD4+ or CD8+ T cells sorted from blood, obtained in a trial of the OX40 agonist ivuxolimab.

CDR3 in amino acids: CASSSGQGGSYNSPLHF. The CDR3 bases are TGTGCCAGCAGCTCAGGACAGGGCGGATCCTATAATTCACCCCTCCACTTT. V and J are TRBV5-4 and TRBJ1-6; 8 bases are shared with TRBD1. After removal of 3 bases from V and 1 base from J, the junction contained 6 bases not matched to a gene. The CDR3 consists of 17 residues. Germline assignment: CDR1 SGHNT and CDR2 YYREEE (reference sequence).